A single sample is the source of the 7 T cell receptor beta chains below, sequenced in a study of glioma-infiltrating T cells. Using RNA template, CDR3s of TCR alpha and beta were amplified with iRepertoire arm-PCR. TCRdb analysed the multiplex PCR reads with MiXCR anew, one entry per CDR3 protein. Found here are 400,000 or so distinct CDR3 sequences, roughly 41% of them singletons; the top ten hold about 12%. The sequencing sample was made of glioma tissue, nonneoplastic brain tissue, or PBMCs (not recorded which). These receptors came from a human donor with low-grade glioma or glioblastoma, undergoing nonglioma brain surgery, or in good health (not recorded which).

The chain combines TRBV20-1 with TRBJ2-7, with 8 bases fitting TRBD2. The V gene end was trimmed by 4 bases and the J gene end by 2 bases; junction bases not matched to a gene: 7. Germline-derived CDR1 and CDR2 are DFQATT and SNEGSKA (reference sequence). The CDR3 runs 14 residues. The CDR3 DNA reads TGCAGTGCTATAGAACTAGCGGTAACCTACGAGCAGTACTTC. Encoded protein: CSAIELAVTYEQYF.

For this clonotype: This could be a read error, since a much larger clone is one nucleotide away. J is TRBJ1-2 and V is TRBV20-1; D is unresolved. Germline loops: CDR1 DFQATT, CDR2 SNEGSKA (reference sequence). The V and J ends lost 3 bases and 7 bases respectively, with 15 bases between them. This CDR3 comprises 13 residues. The DNA for the CDR3 is TGCAGTGCTAGGTCGGCAGTCGACTGTGGCTACACCTTC. Translating gives CSARSAVDCGYTF.

The gene calls are TRBV4-1 and TRBJ2-5, with TRBD1 identical over 7 bases. The CDR3 consists of 14 residues. V gave up 3 bases and J gave up 7 bases; unmatched junction bases: 8. Germline lookup yields CDR1 MGHRA and CDR2 YSYEKL. CDR3: CASSHRQGGGTQYF. CDR3 in DNA: TGCGCCAGCAGCCACCGACAGGGTGGCGGGACCCAGTACTTC.

The gene calls are TRBV7-9 and TRBJ1-2; D gene uncertain. The CDR3 is made up of 12 amino acids. The germline gives CDR1 SEHNR, CDR2 FQNEAQ (reference sequence). V was shortened by 2 bases and J by 5 bases, with 6 bases between the two germline ends. CDR3: CASSLPAYGYTF. DNA for the CDR3: TGTGCCAGCAGCTTACCGGCTTATGGCTACACCTTC.

This chain uses TRBV18 with TRBJ2-3; D call uncertain. The CDR3 extends over 14 amino acids. Germline assignment: CDR1 KGHSH and CDR2 LQKENI. Trimming pared 3 bases from V and 0 bases from J, leaving 7 bases between. The CDR3 protein is CASSPGMSTDTQYF. In DNA form, the CDR3 reads TGTGCCAGCTCACCGGGGATGAGCACAGATACGCAGTATTTT.

This clonotype has only a few counts. This rearrangement joins TRBV7-6 to TRBJ2-1; D could derive from TRBD1 or TRBD2 (5 bases each). From germline, CDR1 is SGHVS and CDR2 FNYEAQ. V shed 4 bases and J shed 5 bases, with 9 bases lying between them. The CDR3 totals 13 residues. CDR3 nucleotide sequence: TGTGCCAGCAGCTCGGGACGAAACAATGAGCAGTTCTTC. Its protein is CASSSGRNNEQFF.

This chain joins TRBV4-2 and TRBJ2-7; D remains ambiguous. The ends were cut back, 0 bases at V and 2 bases at J, with 14 bases in the middle. Germline V gene sequence: CDR1 LGHNA, CDR2 YNFKEQ. The CDR3 consists of 16 residues. In DNA, the CDR3 is TGTGCCAGCAGCCAAGAAGATAGGAGATGGGCCTACGAGCAGTACTTC. Translation: CASSQEDRRWAYEQYF.